The T cell receptor beta chain described here comes from a study of T cell responses to AZD1222 COVID-19 vaccine. Only in-frame clones appear in the TCRdb table, and some are missing; sequencing was by immunoSEQ multiplex PCR. The sample consists of about 150,000 clones, just under 95% of them appearing once. Study outcomes and limitations: Baseline seropositives among AZD1222 recipients totaled only five or six. Across spike, vaccine-associated CD4 TCRs were found, dominant at 160-218 and 743-854. Only after the peak T cell response were repertoires sampled.

The germline V and J ends were trimmed by 0 bases and 5 bases, with 12 bases remaining between them. CDR3 size: 15 residues. Per germline, CDR1 LGHNA and CDR2 YSLEER. A remark on this clone: The antigen remains unidentified.

Samples with a second dose at about 4 or about 12 weeks were pooled together. This TCR was recovered from an adult who received the AZD1222 COVID-19 vaccine. The genes are TRBV4-3 and TRBJ2-3, with D possibly being TRBD1 (6 bases). The specimen comprised peripheral blood, sampled 28 days after the second AZD1222 dose. The CDR3 sequence is CASSQDSRGLDTQYF. The CDR3 region has the DNA TGCGCCAGCAGCCAAGATTCCAGGGGCCTAGATACGCAGTATTTT.